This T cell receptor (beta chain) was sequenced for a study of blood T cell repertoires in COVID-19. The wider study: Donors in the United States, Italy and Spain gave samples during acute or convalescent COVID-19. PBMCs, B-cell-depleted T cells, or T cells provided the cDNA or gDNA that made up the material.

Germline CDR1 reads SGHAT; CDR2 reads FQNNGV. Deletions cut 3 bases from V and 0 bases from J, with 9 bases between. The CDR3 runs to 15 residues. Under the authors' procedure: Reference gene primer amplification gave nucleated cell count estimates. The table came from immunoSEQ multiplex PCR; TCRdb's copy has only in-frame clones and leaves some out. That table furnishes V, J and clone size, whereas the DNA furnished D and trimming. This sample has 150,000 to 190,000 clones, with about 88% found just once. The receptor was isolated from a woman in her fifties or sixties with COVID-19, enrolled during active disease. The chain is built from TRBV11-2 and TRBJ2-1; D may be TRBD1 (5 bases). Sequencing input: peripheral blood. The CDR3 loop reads CASSLTDSSYNEQFF. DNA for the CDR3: TGTGCCAGCAGCTTGACAGATAGCTCCTACAATGAGCAGTTCTTC.